This T cell receptor (beta chain) was documented in a study of T and B cells in COVID-19 patients (dated by TCRdb to 2020 to 2021). The study in broad terms: In this study, adaptive immunity was profiled in COVID-19 patients who either had active infection or had recovered, using TRB and IGH repertoire sequencing of peripheral blood. A recovered cohort comprised more than 15 patients contributing about 20 samples, mostly after mild to moderate COVID-19 managed as outpatients. The recovered cohort had a median age of around 30 years, compared with approximately 70 years in the active-infection cohort. Critical illness requiring mechanical ventilation or ECMO was present in three fifths of the roughly 20 patients in the active-infection cohort. Comorbidities linked to unfavorable COVID-19 outcome were present in most of the 20 patients in the active-infection cohort. The TCR and BCR sequence repository comprised 30 to 40 patients and 70 or so time points, with over 8 million TCR sequences analysed. Because samples were available both during active disease and after recovery, a couple of patients were counted in both the recovered and the active cohorts. An age-matched reference group of 40 or so healthy donors negative for COVID-19 antibodies was used as the comparison for repertoire analyses. As many as 9 follow-up blood samples were taken per patient, and some of the samples covered different disease stages within the same individual.

From its cysteine to its phenylalanine, the CDR3 spans 16 amino acids. CDR3 DNA only is kept here, 48 bases in frame from base 1. Relative to germline, V is missing 5 bases and J is missing 6 bases, with 7 bases of the junction outside any gene match. According to the germline V gene (reference sequence), CDR1 reads LNHDA and CDR2 reads SQIVND. Genomic DNA extracted from blood, in amounts of about 240-550 ng, served as the starting material for amplifying TRB repertoires. This clonotype is termed medium-sized (0.01 to 0.1%). No cognate antigen has been identified for it. Base qualities are missing; no much larger clone stands one base away. TCRdb names Illumina MiSeq as the instrument used. TRB rearrangements were amplified by multiplex PCR with BIOMED2 TRB-A/B primer pools. Illumina-compatible adapters and 7-nucleotide sample barcodes were added to the amplicons in two consecutive PCRs. All library PCRs used Phusion HS II polymerase. The amplicons were purified from gel with the NucleoSpin Gel and PCR Clean-up kit, measured on Qubit, and then pooled at approximately 4.4 nM. Before Illumina next-generation sequencing, the quality of the amplicon pool was assessed on an Agilent 2100 Bioanalyzer. Under the source paper's analysis protocol: TRB rearrangements were annotated with MiXCR 3.0.8 using the default MiXCR reference library. Non-productive reads and sequences with fewer than 2 reads were excluded, and each unique CDR3 nucleotide sequence counted as one clone. Clonality, diversity, richness and V-J gene usage were computed in R 3.5.1. TCR clustering by CDR3 similarity used GLIPH2, with generation probabilities calculated by OLGA. GLIPH2 clusters were kept only when the clusters contained at least four unique TCR clonotypes present in at least three individuals. The public sequencing data were trimmed at Q25 with fastp and processed into clonotypes with MiXCR by TCRdb, which kept only in-frame beta chains. For every CDR3 protein sequence, its rows merge into one entry that carries the most common genes and DNA. The V and J calls follow TCRdb's processing rather than the paper's. The sample contains some 8,700 distinct CDR3 sequences, about 28% of them found a single time. The top ten clonotypes cover around 5.5% of the sample.

Study-level results and caveats: The cohort was considered too small for HLA contributions to COVID-19 susceptibility or severity to be assessed. It was stated that prospective validation of the reported TCR clusters was required before the clusters could be put to clinical use. Specific T cell subsets (CD4+/Treg/CD8+) and sorted SARS-CoV-2-responsive or tetramer+ T cells had not yet been sequenced, with those experiments still ongoing. The recovered cohort had 2,400 or so exclusive TCR clusters, including over 30 low-pGen clusters. During active COVID-19 the TRB repertoires were highly clonal, but at recovery diversity and richness rose above the levels seen in healthy donors. Strongly skewed TRBV/TRBJ gene usage was reported in patients with COVID-19. Blood samples from mildly ill patients during symptoms and early samples from severe cases were scarce.

Material for sequencing was blood. This TCR came from a human donor who had recovered from COVID-19. The chain joins TRBV19 to TRBJ2-2; 12 bases in the junction line up with TRBD1. The encoded CDR3 is CASSLGTGGAPGELFF. The sequence in DNA is TGTGCCAGTAGTCTCGGGACAGGGGGCGCCCCCGGGGAGCTGTTTTTT.